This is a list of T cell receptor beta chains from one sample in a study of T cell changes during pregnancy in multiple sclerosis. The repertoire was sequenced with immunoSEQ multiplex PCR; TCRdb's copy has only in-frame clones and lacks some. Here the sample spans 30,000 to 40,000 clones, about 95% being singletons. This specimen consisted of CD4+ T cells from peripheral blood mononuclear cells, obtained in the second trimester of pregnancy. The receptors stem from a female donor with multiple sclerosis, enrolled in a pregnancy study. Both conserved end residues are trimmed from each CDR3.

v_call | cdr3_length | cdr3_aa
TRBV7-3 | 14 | ASSLSGGPNTGELF
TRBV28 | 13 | ASSPGGRGNQPQH
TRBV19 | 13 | ASSGQLKGFYGYT
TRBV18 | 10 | ASSEGYTEAF
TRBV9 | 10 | ASSVHPDTQY
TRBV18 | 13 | ASSRQGGTNEKLF
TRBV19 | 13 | ASSIGHYSNQPQH
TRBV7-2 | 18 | ASSLAHGGLEGFNTGELF
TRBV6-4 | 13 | ASSDGVNTGGEAF
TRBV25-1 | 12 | ASSEQDIATEAF
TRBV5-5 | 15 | ASSLNPPGTTNEKLF
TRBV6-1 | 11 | ASSEGGPWEQY
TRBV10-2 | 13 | ASGGQGTSTDTQY
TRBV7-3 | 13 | ASSLQGEGGYEQY
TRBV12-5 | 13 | ASGSDYDLGDTQY
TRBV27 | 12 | ASSLTGARGGYT
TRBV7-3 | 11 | ASSPTNYYGYT
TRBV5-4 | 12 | ASSFRQANTEAF
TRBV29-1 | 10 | SALTGPYEQY
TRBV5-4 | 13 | ASSSGSGATDTQY
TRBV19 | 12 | ASSSGGYTGELF
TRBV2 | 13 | ASSVRAGGAYEQY
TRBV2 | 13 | ASSSGTGNNQPQH
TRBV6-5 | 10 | ASSYSGGEQF
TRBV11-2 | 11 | ASSPRTTGEQY
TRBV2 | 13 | ASSEQGGIADTQY
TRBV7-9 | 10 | ASSFEDSLAF
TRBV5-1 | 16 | ASSSGLAGGRSTGELF
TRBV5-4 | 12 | ASSLEGPGEKLF
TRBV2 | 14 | ASSAGLAGAYNEQF
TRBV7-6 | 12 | ASRRGTGAETQY
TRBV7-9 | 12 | ASNLNSGTGELF
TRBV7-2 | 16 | ASSLEGLGLGSGNTIY
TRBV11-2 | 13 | ASSPLWGVYTEAF
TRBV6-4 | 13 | ASKRQGLTNEKLF
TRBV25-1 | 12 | ASKTQGRPYEQY
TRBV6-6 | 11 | ASSFDRGYEQY
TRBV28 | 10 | ASSLRYNEQF
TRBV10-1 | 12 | ASSAGEGFNEQF